The 8 T cell receptor beta chains below were found in one sample sequenced in a study of cytomegalovirus exposure and HLA in healthy donors. The study ran its PCR with 60 Vbeta and 13 Jbeta primers. The assay was immunoSEQ multiplex PCR, and TCRdb's table has in-frame clones only and misses some. The sample lists 100,000 to 120,000 clones; approximately 69% were seen once. Sequencing input: PBMCs. The receptors derive from a man aged 25 to 45 in good health and CMV-seronegative.

This clone was seen only once. The J gene is TRBJ2-5, the V gene TRBV5-5; 8 bases line up with TRBD1. This CDR3 has 19 residues. From germline, CDR1 is SGHKS and CDR2 YYEKEE (reference sequence). V lost 2 bases, J lost 2 bases, and 17 bases stayed unmatched. The CDR3, as DNA: TGTGCCAGCAGCTTAACACCGCAGGGGGCGTCAAGGGGTCAAGAGACCCAGTACTTC. The encoded protein is CASSLTPQGASRGQETQYF.

Only a few counts were recorded for this clone. The chain uses TRBV2 and TRBJ2-1, with D possibly matching TRBD2 (5 bases). This CDR3 region has 14 residues. V gave up 8 bases and J gave up 9 bases, with 20 bases separating them. Germline loops: CDR1 SNHLY, CDR2 FYNNEI. CDR3 sequence: CASSREIGHFEQFF. The CDR3 DNA reads TGTGCCAGCTCAAGGGAGATCGGTCATTTTGAGCAGTTCTTC.

Only a few counts were recorded for this clone. The genes are TRBV6-5 and TRBJ1-1; 7 nucleotides align to TRBD1. CDR3 length equals 15 residues. CDR1 MNHEY and CDR2 SVGAGI come from the germline V gene. V shed 4 bases, J shed 3 bases, and the junction held 8 bases outside the gene matches. The DNA for the CDR3 is TGTGCCAGCAGTTTACATTCCACAGGGGACACTGAAGCTTTCTTT. Amino acid sequence: CASSLHSTGDTEAFF.

The CDR3 is CASSEAAGGYSNQPQHF. As DNA, the CDR3 is TGTGCCAGCAGTGAAGCAGCGGGGGGCTATAGCAATCAGCCCCAGCATTTT. This chain links TRBV6-1 with TRBJ1-5; a possible D gene is TRBD1 (6 bases). V shed 0 bases and J shed 0 bases, with 12 bases lying between them. There are 17 residues in the CDR3. Germline V gives CDR1 MNHNS, CDR2 SASEGT.

This chain connects TRBV18 to TRBJ1-6; D gene unclear. This CDR3 contains 13 residues. V was cut by 0 bases and J by 14 bases, with 11 bases left in between. CDR1 and CDR2 from the germline V gene are KGHSH and LQKENI. The CDR3 spells CASSPPSRETLHF. The CDR3 DNA follows: TGTGCCAGCTCACCACCGTCGAGGGAAACCCTCCACTTT.

CDR3 nucleotide sequence: TGTGCCAGCAGTGAAGACGAGGAACATACCACTTACGAGCAGTACTTC. It specifies CASSEDEEHTTYEQYF. The V call is TRBV2, the J call TRBJ2-7; D not certain. Per germline, CDR1 SNHLY and CDR2 FYNNEI. This CDR3 comprises 16 residues. Trimming removed 1 base from V and 4 bases from J, with 17 bases in between.

This rearrangement joins TRBV7-2 to TRBJ2-3; D may be TRBD2 (6 bases). Germline CDR1 reads SGHTA; CDR2 reads FQGNSA. V lost 5 bases to trimming and J lost 6 bases, with 15 bases between them. The CDR3 consists of 14 residues. Here the CDR3 DNA reads TGTGCCAGCAGCCTCACATTAGGAGGGGATACGCAGTATTTT. Translated, it gives CASSLTLGGDTQYF.

The chain couples TRBV29-1 to TRBJ1-2, with 11 nucleotides matching TRBD1. With V trimmed by 3 bases and J by 4 bases, 1 base remained unmatched. Germline V gene sequence: CDR1 SQVTM, CDR2 ANQGSEA. This CDR3 has 13 amino acids. This CDR3 reads CSVEDRGLYGYTF. CDR3 DNA sequence: TGCAGCGTTGAGGACAGGGGGCTCTATGGCTACACCTTC.